The TCR beta chain described here comes from a study of regulatory T cells in long-lasting Graves disease. The CDR3 extends over 15 amino acids. The V gene's germline CDR1 is MNHEY and CDR2 SMNVEV (reference sequence). V dropped 4 bases and J dropped 5 bases, with 17 bases sitting between them. This clonotype was observed a handful of times. Time point noted: newly diagnosed GD, antithyroid drugs for less than 3 months. Isolated PBMC RNA provided the starting material for the TCR library. Libraries of TCR beta came from iRepertoire HTBI primers plus Arm-PCR of CDR3 regions. TCRdb reprocessed the multiplex PCR reads via MiXCR and lists one record per CDR3 protein. The sample yields 680,000 or so distinct CDR3 sequences, 15% to 20% seen once. This sample was also put to use in a study of T cells in Graves' hyperthyroidism and ophthalmopathy. That report notes: Stability of Graves' hyperthyroidism was defined as absent ophthalmopathy progression within 18 months. The HTBI set primed first-round TCR CDR3 RT-PCR.

This TCR was recovered from a woman aged 25 to 39 with Graves disease. Material: peripheral blood mononuclear cells (PBMCs), obtained at new diagnosis, from a patient treated with antithyroid drugs. This chain joins TRBV27 and TRBJ2-5; tentatively, D is TRBD1 (6 bases). This chain's CDR3 is CASSSSPTGSETQYF. DNA of the CDR3: TGTGCCAGCAGTTCCTCCCCGACAGGTAGTGAGACCCAGTACTTC.